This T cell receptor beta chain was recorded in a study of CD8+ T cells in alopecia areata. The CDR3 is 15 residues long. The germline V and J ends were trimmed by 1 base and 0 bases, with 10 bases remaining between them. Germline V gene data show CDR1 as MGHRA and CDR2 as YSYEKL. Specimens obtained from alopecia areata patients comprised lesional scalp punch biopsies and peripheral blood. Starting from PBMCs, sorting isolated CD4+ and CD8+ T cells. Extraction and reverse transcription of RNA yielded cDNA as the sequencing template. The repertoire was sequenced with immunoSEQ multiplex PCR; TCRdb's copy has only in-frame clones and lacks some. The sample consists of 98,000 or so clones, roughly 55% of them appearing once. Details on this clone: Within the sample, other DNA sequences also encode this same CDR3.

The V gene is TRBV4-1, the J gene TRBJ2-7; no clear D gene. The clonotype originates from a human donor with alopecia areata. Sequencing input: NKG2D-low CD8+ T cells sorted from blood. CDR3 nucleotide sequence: TGCGCCAGCAGCCAAGTAGCTGGCAGCTCCTACGAGCAGTACTTC. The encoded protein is CASSQVAGSSYEQYF.